Below, 30 T cell receptor beta chains from the same sample are listed, as sequenced in a study of T cell responses to AZD1222 COVID-19 vaccine. Data came from immunoSEQ multiplex PCR; TCRdb stores just in-frame clones and leaves some out. The table lists about 140,000 clones, 90% of them singletons, with 1.5% to 2% in the top ten. The input for sequencing was peripheral blood, taken 28 days after the second AZD1222 dose. The receptors originated from an adult who received the AZD1222 COVID-19 vaccine.

This chain links TRBV14 with TRBJ2-7; TRBD2 is a possible D gene (5 bases). Germline-derived CDR1 and CDR2 are SGHDN and FVKESK. The ends were cut back, 0 bases at V and 0 bases at J, with 12 bases in the middle. The CDR3 is 16 residues long. CDR3 in amino acids: CASSQDLAGSSYEQYV. In DNA, the CDR3 is TGTGCCAGCAGCCAAGATCTAGCTGGGAGCTCCTACGAGCAGTACGTC.

The chain combines TRBV28 with TRBJ2-1, with 9 bases lining up with TRBD2. The CDR3 contains 17 residues. The germline gives CDR1 MDHEN, CDR2 SYDVKM. V shed 2 bases and J 8 bases; nucleotides not matched to a gene: 13. The CDR3 coding sequence is TGTGCCAGCAGTTTACTCGACTCGGCGGGAGGGATGGATGAGCAGTTCTTC. Protein: CASSLLDSAGGMDEQFF. Using reference TRBV28 and TRBJ2-1 for the parts outside the CDR3, the full variable domain is DVKVTQSSRYLVKRTGEKVFLECVQDMDHENMFWYRQDPGLGLRLIYFSYDVKMKEKGDIPEGYSVSREKKERFSLILESASTNQTSMYLCASSLLDSAGGMDEQFFGPGTRLTVL.

Written as DNA, the CDR3 is TGTGCCAGTAGCCCACAGGGCAGGGGATTGAACACTGAAGCTTTCTTT. Residues: CASSPQGRGLNTEAFF. The V and J genes are TRBV19 and TRBJ1-1; tentative D call: TRBD1 (6 bases). This CDR3 contains 16 residues. V was clipped by 6 bases and J by 0 bases, with 17 bases between them. Germline V CDR1 and CDR2: LNHDA, SQIVND (reference sequence).

The CDR3 nucleotides read TGTGCCTGGAGTGAAAGGCCACCCCTACAGGGATATAGCAATCAGCCCCAGCATTTT. Translated, it gives CAWSERPPLQGYSNQPQHF. The J gene is TRBJ1-5, the V gene TRBV30, with D possibly TRBD1 on 6 matching bases. V dropped 1 base and J dropped 0 bases, with 22 bases sitting between them. The CDR3 sequence is 19 residues long. Germline lookup yields CDR1 GTSNPN and CDR2 SVGIG (reference sequence).

The rearrangement links TRBV28 to TRBJ1-1, with a tentative D call TRBD1 (6 bases). The CDR3 covers 15 residues. V dropped 5 bases and J dropped 4 bases, with 17 bases sitting between them. The germline gives CDR1 MDHEN, CDR2 SYDVKM. The CDR3 sequence: CASSLATGPLTEAFF. The CDR3, as DNA: TGTGCCAGCAGTCTAGCCACAGGGCCTCTCACTGAAGCTTTCTTT. Using reference TRBV28 and TRBJ1-1 for the parts outside the CDR3, the full variable domain is DVKVTQSSRYLVKRTGEKVFLECVQDMDHENMFWYRQDPGLGLRLIYFSYDVKMKEKGDIPEGYSVSREKKERFSLILESASTNQTSMYLCASSLATGPLTEAFFGQGTRLTVV.

V is TRBV5-4 and J is TRBJ2-3, with TRBD2 matching over 13 bases. CDR3 length: 16 amino acids. Germline V lookup: CDR1 SGHNT, CDR2 YYREEE (reference sequence). Trimming removed 5 bases from V and 0 bases from J; junction bases left unmatched: 3. CDR3 nucleotide sequence: TGTGCCAGCAGAGGGACTAGCGGGGTGAGCACAGATACGCAGTATTTT. Its protein product is CASRGTSGVSTDTQYF.

This chain uses TRBV18 with TRBJ1-4; D not certain. Germline loops: CDR1 KGHSH, CDR2 LQKENI. This CDR3 spans 15 amino acids. V was trimmed by 3 bases and J by 8 bases, leaving 16 bases between them. CDR3 nucleotide sequence: TGTGCCAGCTCACCCGACCGGGCCTCTAGGGAAAAACTGTTTTTT. Amino acid sequence: CASSPDRASREKLFF.

This sequence joins TRBV11-2 and TRBJ2-2; a weak D match, TRBD1 (5 bases). The V and J ends lost 1 base and 1 base respectively, with 10 bases between them. Per the germline V gene, CDR1 is SGHAT and CDR2 is FQNNGV. This CDR3 has 16 residues. The chain's CDR3 is CASSLGQTMNTGELFF. Here the CDR3 DNA reads TGTGCCAGCAGCTTAGGACAGACGATGAACACCGGGGAGCTGTTTTTT.

The chain couples TRBV18 to TRBJ2-5; D not certain. This CDR3 contains 13 residues. Germline lookup yields CDR1 KGHSH and CDR2 LQKENI. V lost 3 bases and J 2 bases, leaving 7 bases between the germline ends. CDR3 DNA sequence: TGTGCCAGCTCACCGAGGCAGCAAGAGACCCAGTACTTC. Translating it yields CASSPRQQETQYF.

This sequence joins TRBV18 and TRBJ1-1; 8 bases match TRBD1. Germline CDR1 KGHSH, CDR2 LQKENI. Trimming cost V 1 base and J 0 bases; bases outside gene matches: 4. The CDR3 length is 16 residues. CDR3 loop: CASSPQRQGMNTEAFF. CDR3 coding DNA: TGTGCCAGCTCACCACAGAGACAGGGGATGAACACTGAAGCTTTCTTT.

The chain links TRBV7-9 to TRBJ1-1; 7 bases align to TRBD1. From germline, CDR1 is SEHNR and CDR2 FQNEAQ (reference sequence). With V trimmed by 3 bases and J by 0 bases, 4 bases remained unmatched. The CDR3 totals 15 residues. The CDR3 DNA is TGTGCCAGCAGCTTTCCTCAGGGGGTGAACACTGAAGCTTTCTTT. This gives the protein CASSFPQGVNTEAFF.

The V call is TRBV6-1, the J call TRBJ1-3; D uncertain. V lost 0 bases, J lost 0 bases, and 9 bases lay in between. This CDR3 has 16 amino acids. Per the germline V gene, CDR1 is MNHNS and CDR2 is SASEGT. Here the CDR3 DNA reads TGTGCCAGCAGTGAAGCGACCGGCCCCTCTGGAAACACCATATATTTT. Residues: CASSEATGPSGNTIYF.

This chain connects TRBV10-3 to TRBJ2-5, with 12 bases identical to TRBD2. The CDR3 is made up of 16 amino acids. The germline V gene has CDR1 ENHRY and CDR2 SYGVKD. The trim removed 4 bases at V and 2 bases at J, leaving 5 bases unmatched. CDR3 in amino acids: CAISATSGRLQETQYF. CDR3 in DNA: TGTGCCATCAGTGCTACTAGCGGGAGGCTTCAAGAGACCCAGTACTTC.

The V gene is TRBV10-3, the J gene TRBJ2-3; a possible D gene is TRBD2 (6 bases). The CDR3 is 14 residues long. Trimming removed 4 bases from V and 3 bases from J, with 11 bases in between. CDR1 and CDR2 from the germline V gene are ENHRY and SYGVKD. In DNA, the CDR3 is TGTGCCATCAGTGGGAGGGTAGAAACAGATACGCAGTATTTT. This sequence encodes CAISGRVETDTQYF.

The chain uses TRBV30 and TRBJ2-7, with 7 bases fitting TRBD2. J was trimmed by 0 bases and V by 2 bases; bases with no gene match: 4. The CDR3 consists of 14 residues. The germline V gene has CDR1 GTSNPN and CDR2 SVGIG (reference sequence). The CDR3 region is CAWSLGTNSYEQYF. CDR3 coding DNA: TGTGCCTGGAGTCTGGGGACTAACTCCTACGAGCAGTACTTC.

This chain uses TRBV28 with TRBJ1-2; TRBD1 might be the D (6 bases). Trimming cost V 5 bases and J 6 bases, with 16 bases left between them. CDR1 is MDHEN and CDR2 is SYDVKM in the germline V gene. CDR3 size: 14 residues. In DNA, the CDR3 is TGTGCCAGCAGTCTCCAGGGGCTACATAATGGCTACACCTTC. Encoded protein: CASSLQGLHNGYTF.

V gene TRBV6-2 or TRBV6-3 combines with J gene TRBJ1-2, with a tentative D call TRBD1 (5 bases). CDR3 length: 13 amino acids. Trimming removed 5 bases at V and 8 bases at J, with 15 bases between. The germline V gene has CDR1 MNHEY and CDR2 SVGEGT. In DNA, the CDR3 is TGTGCCAGCAGTCCCGGGACCGTCGGGGGCTACACCTTC. Translation gives CASSPGTVGGYTF.

Here the CDR3 DNA reads TGTGCCAGCAGCGTATCAGCGGGAGGGCCGACAGATACGCAGTATTTT. As protein: CASSVSAGGPTDTQYF. The chain uses TRBV9 and TRBJ2-3; the match to TRBD2 covers 10 bases. In germline, CDR1 is SGDLS, CDR2 YYNGEE. CDR3 size: 16 residues. V lost 1 base and J lost 3; bases outside the gene matches: 5.

The chain recombines TRBV24-1 with TRBJ2-3; D might be TRBD1 (5 bases). Trimming shortened V by 9 bases and J by 6 bases, and 18 bases separated the two germline ends. CDR1 is KGHDR and CDR2 is SFDVKD in the germline V gene. CDR3 length: 14 residues. The CDR3 DNA reads as TGTGCCACCCGCCCCTCCGGCCAGGGCGATACGCAGTATTTT. Protein product: CATRPSGQGDTQYF.

This chain uses TRBV6-5 with TRBJ2-7, with D perhaps TRBD2 (5 bases). The germline V gene encodes CDR1 MNHEY and CDR2 SVGAGI. V lost 6 bases, J lost 3 bases, and 18 bases lay in between. CDR3 length equals 15 residues. The CDR3 is CASSRGAEGHYEQYF. The CDR3 DNA reads TGTGCCAGCAGCCGCGGAGCTGAGGGCCACTACGAGCAGTACTTC.

On this clone itself: This sample also contains other DNA sequences that code for the same CDR3. The chain couples TRBV5-4 to TRBJ1-6; possibly TRBD1 for D (5 bases). The germline V and J ends were trimmed by 1 base and 10 bases, with 12 bases remaining between them. In germline, CDR1 is SGHNT, CDR2 YYREEE (reference sequence). This CDR3 comprises 14 residues. The CDR3 DNA is TGTGCCAGCAGCTTGCAGGGAGCGGGATCACCCCTCCACTTT. Protein sequence: CASSLQGAGSPLHF.

The V call is TRBV7-9, the J call TRBJ1-2; 9 bases are shared with TRBD1. With 0 bases clipped from V and 3 bases from J, the junction kept 2 bases outside the gene matches. CDR1 and CDR2 (germline): SEHNR, FQNEAQ (reference sequence). CDR3 length: 15 amino acids. CDR3 amino acids: CASSLAWTGDYGYTF. CDR3 sequence (DNA): TGTGCCAGCAGCTTAGCTTGGACAGGGGACTATGGCTACACCTTC.

The CDR3 spells CATSDSGLSNEKLFF. CDR3 nucleotide sequence: TGTGCCACCAGTGATTCGGGACTGAGTAATGAAAAACTGTTTTTT. The chain couples TRBV24-1 to TRBJ1-4; maybe TRBD1 (5 bases). Germline V gene sequence: CDR1 KGHDR, CDR2 SFDVKD. Trimming pared 2 bases from V and 4 bases from J, leaving 10 bases between. The CDR3 length is 15 residues.

The CDR3 is CASSSSGGTYNEQFF. The CDR3 DNA is TGTGCCAGCAGCTCCTCCGGGGGGACCTACAATGAGCAGTTCTTC. The chain recombines TRBV9 with TRBJ2-1; 7 bases line up with TRBD2. Germline loops: CDR1 SGDLS, CDR2 YYNGEE. Trimming took 4 bases from V and 2 from J; bases not matched to a gene: 6. This CDR3 region has 15 residues.

The gene calls are TRBV2 and TRBJ2-5, with a possible D match to TRBD1 (6 bases). Germline V CDR1 and CDR2: SNHLY, FYNNEI. With 5 bases removed from V and 4 bases from J, the gap between germline ends came to 11 bases. The CDR3 length is 13 residues. The CDR3, as DNA: TGTGCCAGCAGTTGGACAGTGGCAGAGACCCAGTACTTC. Its protein is CASSWTVAETQYF. Using reference TRBV2 and TRBJ2-5 for the parts outside the CDR3, the full variable domain is EPEVTQTPSHQVTQMGQEVILRCVPISNHLYFYWYRQILGQKVEFLVSFYNNEISEKSEIFDDQFSVERPDGSNFTLKIRSTKLEDSAMYFCASSWTVAETQYFGPGTRLLVL.

The chain has TRBV7-8 and TRBJ1-2, with unresolved D. V shed 1 base and J shed 4 bases, with 7 bases lying between them. Germline loops: CDR1 SGHVS, CDR2 FQNEAQ. The CDR3 is 13 amino acids. This CDR3 is CASSLGQSYGYTF. The CDR3 DNA reads TGTGCCAGCAGCTTAGGGCAGAGCTATGGCTACACCTTC.

The V and J genes are TRBV29-1 and TRBJ2-3; weak D call: TRBD2 (5 bases). V was clipped by 3 bases and J by 4 bases, with 17 bases between them. CDR1 and CDR2 from the germline V gene are SQVTM and ANQGSEA. The CDR3 is 15 residues long. The CDR3 sequence: CSVDLGRVGADTQYF. Here the CDR3 DNA reads TGCAGCGTTGATCTGGGGAGAGTTGGAGCAGATACGCAGTATTTT.

The chain recombines TRBV6-1 with TRBJ1-2; D ambiguous. The V and J ends lost 1 base and 5 bases respectively, with 11 bases between them. This CDR3 comprises 14 residues. CDR1 and CDR2 from the germline V gene are MNHNS and SASEGT. The CDR3 sequence: CASSEGSTIYGYTF. CDR3 DNA sequence: TGTGCCAGCAGTGAAGGAAGTACAATATATGGCTACACCTTC.

The rearrangement uses TRBV18 and TRBJ2-7, with D hard to call. V was trimmed by 6 bases and J by 3 bases, leaving 9 bases between them. Per germline, CDR1 KGHSH and CDR2 LQKENI. CDR3 size: 12 residues. The CDR3 DNA reads as TGTGCCAGCTCTAATCAGAACTACGAGCAGTACTTC. Its protein product is CASSNQNYEQYF. The full variable domain, in which reference TRBV18 and TRBJ2-7 provide the parts outside the CDR3, is NAGVMQNPRHLVRRRGQEARLRCSPMKGHSHVYWYRQLPEEGLKFMVYLQKENIIDESGMPKERFSAEFPKEGPSILRIQQVVRGDSAAYFCASSNQNYEQYFGPGTRLTVT.

This clone has just a few counts. Distinct nucleotide sequences in the sample also encode this CDR3. The chain has TRBV7-9 and TRBJ1-2; D gene unclear. Germline CDR1 SEHNR, CDR2 FQNEAQ (reference sequence). V dropped 2 bases and J dropped 2 bases, with 6 bases sitting between them. The CDR3 sequence is 13 residues long. In DNA, the CDR3 is TGTGCCAGCAGCTTAATGGGCAACTATGGCTACACCTTC. This codes for CASSLMGNYGYTF.